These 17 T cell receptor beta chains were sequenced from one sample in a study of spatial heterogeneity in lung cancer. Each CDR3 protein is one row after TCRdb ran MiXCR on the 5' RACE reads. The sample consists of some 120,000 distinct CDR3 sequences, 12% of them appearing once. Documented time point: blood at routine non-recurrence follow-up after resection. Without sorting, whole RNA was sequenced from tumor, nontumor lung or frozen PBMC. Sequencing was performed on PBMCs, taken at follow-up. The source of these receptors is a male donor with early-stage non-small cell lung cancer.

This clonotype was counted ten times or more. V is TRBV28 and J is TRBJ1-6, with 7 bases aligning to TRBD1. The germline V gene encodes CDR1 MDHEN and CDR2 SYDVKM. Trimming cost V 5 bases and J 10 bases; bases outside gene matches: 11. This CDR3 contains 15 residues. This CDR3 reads CASSAYRGGVSPLHF. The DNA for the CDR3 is TGTGCCAGCAGTGCCTACAGGGGCGGGGTATCACCCCTCCACTTT.

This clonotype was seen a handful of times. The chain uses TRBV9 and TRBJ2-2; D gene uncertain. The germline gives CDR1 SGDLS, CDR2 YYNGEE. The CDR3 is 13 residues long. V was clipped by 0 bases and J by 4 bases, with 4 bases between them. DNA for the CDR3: TGTGCCAGCAGCGTAGCGGTCACCGGGGAGCTGTTTTTT. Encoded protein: CASSVAVTGELFF.

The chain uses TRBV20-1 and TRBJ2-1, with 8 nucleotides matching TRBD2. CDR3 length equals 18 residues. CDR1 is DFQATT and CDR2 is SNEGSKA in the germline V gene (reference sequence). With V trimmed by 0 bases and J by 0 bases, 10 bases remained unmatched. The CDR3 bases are TGCAGTGCTAGAGATTTGCTAAGCGGGGGAGGCTCCTACAATGAGCAGTTCTTC. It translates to CSARDLLSGGGSYNEQFF.

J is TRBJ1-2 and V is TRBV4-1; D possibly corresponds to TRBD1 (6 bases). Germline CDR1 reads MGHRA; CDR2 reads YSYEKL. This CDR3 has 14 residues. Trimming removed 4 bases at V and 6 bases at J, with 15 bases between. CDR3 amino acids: CASSREQGRDGYTF. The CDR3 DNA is TGCGCCAGCAGCCGCGAGCAGGGGCGAGATGGCTACACCTTC.

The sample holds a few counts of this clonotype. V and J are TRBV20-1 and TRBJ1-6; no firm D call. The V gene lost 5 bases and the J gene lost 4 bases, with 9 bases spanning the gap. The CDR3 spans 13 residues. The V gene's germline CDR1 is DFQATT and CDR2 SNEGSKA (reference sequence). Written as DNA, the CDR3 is TGCAGTGCTCCGCCTCAATATAATTCACCCCTCCACTTT. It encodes CSAPPQYNSPLHF.

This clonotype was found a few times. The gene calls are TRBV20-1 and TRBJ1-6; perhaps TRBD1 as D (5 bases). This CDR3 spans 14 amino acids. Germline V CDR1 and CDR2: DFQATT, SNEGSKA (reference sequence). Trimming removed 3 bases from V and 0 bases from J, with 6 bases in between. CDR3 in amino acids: CSASDSSYNSPLHF. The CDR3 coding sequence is TGCAGTGCTAGTGACAGCTCCTATAATTCACCCCTCCACTTT.

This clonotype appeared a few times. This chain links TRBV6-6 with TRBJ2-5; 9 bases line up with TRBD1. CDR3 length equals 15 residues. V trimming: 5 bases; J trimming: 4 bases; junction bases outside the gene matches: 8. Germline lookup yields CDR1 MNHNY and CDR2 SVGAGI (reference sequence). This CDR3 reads CASSPRQGGGETQYF. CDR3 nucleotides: TGTGCCAGCAGTCCACGACAGGGGGGAGGAGAGACCCAGTACTTC.

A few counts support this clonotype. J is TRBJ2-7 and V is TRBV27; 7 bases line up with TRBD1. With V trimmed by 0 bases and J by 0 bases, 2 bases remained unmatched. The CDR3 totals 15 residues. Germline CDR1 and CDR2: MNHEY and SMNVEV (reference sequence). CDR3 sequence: CASSLSKGASYEQYF. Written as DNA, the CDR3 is TGTGCCAGCAGTTTATCGAAGGGGGCCTCCTACGAGCAGTACTTC.

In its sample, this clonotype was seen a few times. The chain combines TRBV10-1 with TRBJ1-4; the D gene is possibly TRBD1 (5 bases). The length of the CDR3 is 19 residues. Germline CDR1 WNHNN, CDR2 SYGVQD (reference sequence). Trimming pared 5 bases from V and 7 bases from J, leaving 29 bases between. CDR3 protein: CASSPTYPPGPEDGEKLFF. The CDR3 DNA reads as TGCGCCAGCAGTCCGACTTACCCCCCGGGACCAGAAGATGGTGAAAAACTGTTTTTT.

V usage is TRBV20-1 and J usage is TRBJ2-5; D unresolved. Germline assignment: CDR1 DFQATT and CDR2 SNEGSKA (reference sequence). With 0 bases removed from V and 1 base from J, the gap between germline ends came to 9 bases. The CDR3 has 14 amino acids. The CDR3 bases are TGCAGTGCTAGAGATCAACGGCTCCAAGAGACCCAGTACTTC. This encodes CSARDQRLQETQYF.

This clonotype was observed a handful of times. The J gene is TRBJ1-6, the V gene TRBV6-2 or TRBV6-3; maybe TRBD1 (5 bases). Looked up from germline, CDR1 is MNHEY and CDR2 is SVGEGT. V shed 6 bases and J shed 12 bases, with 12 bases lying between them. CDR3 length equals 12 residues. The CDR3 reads CASRVTVRPLHF. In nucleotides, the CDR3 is TGTGCCAGCAGGGTGACAGTTAGACCCCTCCACTTT.

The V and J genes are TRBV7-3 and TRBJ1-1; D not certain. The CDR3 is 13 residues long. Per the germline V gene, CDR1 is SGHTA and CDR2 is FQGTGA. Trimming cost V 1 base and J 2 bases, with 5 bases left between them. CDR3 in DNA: TGTGCCAGCAGCTTAATCTCTAACACTGAAGCTTTCTTT. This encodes CASSLISNTEAFF.

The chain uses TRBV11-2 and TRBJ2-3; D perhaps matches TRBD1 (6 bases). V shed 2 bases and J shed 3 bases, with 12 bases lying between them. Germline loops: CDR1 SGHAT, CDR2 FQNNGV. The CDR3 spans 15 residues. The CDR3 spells CASSLSPGETDTQYF. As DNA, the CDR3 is TGTGCCAGCAGCTTATCCCCAGGGGAAACAGATACGCAGTATTTT.

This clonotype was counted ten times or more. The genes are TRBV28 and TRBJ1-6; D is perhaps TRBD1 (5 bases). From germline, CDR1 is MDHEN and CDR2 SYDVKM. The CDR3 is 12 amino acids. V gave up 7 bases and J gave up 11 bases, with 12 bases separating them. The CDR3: CASTRRDPPLHF. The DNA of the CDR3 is TGTGCCAGCACACGCAGGGATCCACCCCTCCACTTT. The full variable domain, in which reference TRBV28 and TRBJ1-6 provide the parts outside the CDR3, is DVKVTQSSRYLVKRTGEKVFLECVQDMDHENMFWYRQDPGLGLRLIYFSYDVKMKEKGDIPEGYSVSREKKERFSLILESASTNQTSMYLCASTRRDPPLHFGNGTRLTVT.

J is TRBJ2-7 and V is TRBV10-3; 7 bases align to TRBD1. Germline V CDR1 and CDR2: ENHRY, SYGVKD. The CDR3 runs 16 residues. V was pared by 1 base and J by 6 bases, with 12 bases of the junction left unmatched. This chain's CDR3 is CAISEFPGQASSEQYF. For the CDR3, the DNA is TGTGCCATCAGTGAGTTTCCTGGACAGGCATCATCCGAGCAGTACTTC.

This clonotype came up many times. DNA for the CDR3: TGTGCCAGCAGTTTGGTTAGTTATTTCGCCACAGATACGCAGTATTTT. This encodes CASSLVSYFATDTQYF. The chain joins TRBV27 to TRBJ2-3; D unclear. The CDR3 consists of 16 residues. Germline CDR1 and CDR2: MNHEY and SMNVEV (reference sequence). The germline V and J ends were trimmed by 3 bases and 2 bases, with 15 bases remaining between them.

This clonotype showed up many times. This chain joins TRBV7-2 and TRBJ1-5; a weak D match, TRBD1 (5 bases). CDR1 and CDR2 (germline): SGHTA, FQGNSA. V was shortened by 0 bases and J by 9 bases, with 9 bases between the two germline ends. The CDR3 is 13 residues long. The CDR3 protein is CASSLAIGGPQHF. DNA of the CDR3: TGTGCCAGCAGCTTAGCAATCGGGGGGCCCCAGCATTTT.